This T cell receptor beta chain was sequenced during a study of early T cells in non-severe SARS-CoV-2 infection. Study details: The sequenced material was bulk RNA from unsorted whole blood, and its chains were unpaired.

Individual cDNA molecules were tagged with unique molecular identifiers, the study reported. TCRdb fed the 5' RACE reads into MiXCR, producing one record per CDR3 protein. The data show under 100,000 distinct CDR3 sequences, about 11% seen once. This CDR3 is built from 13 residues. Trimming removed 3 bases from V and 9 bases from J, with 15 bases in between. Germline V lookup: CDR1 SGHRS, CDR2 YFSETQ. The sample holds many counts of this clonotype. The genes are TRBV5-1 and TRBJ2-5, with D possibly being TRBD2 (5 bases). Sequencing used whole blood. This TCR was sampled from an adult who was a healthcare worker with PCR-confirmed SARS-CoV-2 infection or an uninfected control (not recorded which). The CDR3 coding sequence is TGCGCCAGCAGCTCCGGGCCGCTCGGGGCCCAGTACTTC. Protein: CASSSGPLGAQYF.